The clone carrying this TCR beta chain was picked up a small number of times. The antigen is unknown. The CDR3 runs to 14 residues. Germline values: CDR1 MNHEY, CDR2 SVGEGT. With 5 bases removed from V and 4 bases from J, the gap between germline ends came to 15 bases. Sample-barcoded 5' priming and a J-beta primer mix drove a second PCR of about 6 to 12 cycles. TCRdb passed the 5' RACE reads through MiXCR, listing each CDR3 protein once. The repertoire has about 290,000 distinct CDR3 sequences, 25% to 30% of them found once; the top ten carry 29%. This sample was included in a study of blood T cells in healthy people across ages. Study-level points and caveats: Older individuals had lower TCR beta diversity per million T cells (the decline was roughly linear).

The sequence was obtained from a woman aged 70-85 years in good health. Source material: blood. The chain carries TRBV6-2 or TRBV6-3 and TRBJ2-7; unclear D gene. DNA for the CDR3: TGTGCCAGCAGTATGGAAGGCGCTTGGTACGAGCAGTACTTC. It is translated as CASSMEGAWYEQYF.